The rows below give T cell receptor beta chains drawn from one sample of a study of early T cells in non-severe SARS-CoV-2 infection. TCRdb passed the 5' RACE reads through MiXCR, listing each CDR3 protein once. The table includes 25,000 to 30,000 distinct CDR3 sequences, approximately 4% detected once. Sequenced sample: whole blood. These receptors all come from an adult who was a healthcare worker with PCR-confirmed SARS-CoV-2 infection or an uninfected control (not recorded which). Both conserved end residues are part of each CDR3. The D gene is left open where the match is weak. Size values are once, few and many counts, or a class for expanded clones, and some rows have none.

TRBV29-1	.	.	TRBJ2-3	CSVFKDTQYF	TGCAGCGTTTTCAAGGATACGCAGTATTTT
TRBV10-2	few	TRBD2	TRBJ2-1	CATQNSGLGYNEQFF	TGCGCCACACAAAATTCGGGACTAGGTTACAATGAGCAGTTCTTC
TRBV2	many	.	TRBJ2-6	CASTWDGLSGANVLTF	TGTGCCAGCACCTGGGACGGACTCTCTGGGGCCAACGTCCTGACTTTC
TRBV4-2	.	TRBD2	TRBJ2-1	CASSQEYGLAARQFF	TGTGCCAGCAGCCAAGAGTACGGACTAGCGGCCCGGCAGTTCTTC
TRBV18	many	.	TRBJ1-1	CASSRRVNTEAFF	TGTGCCAGCTCACGGAGGGTGAACACTGAAGCTTTCTTT
TRBV6-1	many	TRBD2	TRBJ2-3	CASTDEVRGGSDTQYF	TGTGCCAGCACCGACGAAGTGCGGGGGGGCTCAGATACGCAGTATTTT
TRBV4-1	many	.	TRBJ2-3	CASSQAPARRTDTQYF	TGCGCCAGCAGCCAAGCCCCGGCGCGCCGAACAGATACGCAGTATTTT
TRBV7-2	medium-sized	.	TRBJ2-1	CASSWPLKAGLLYNEQFF	TGTGCCAGCAGCTGGCCACTTAAGGCGGGACTTCTCTACAATGAGCAGTTCTTC
TRBV7-8	many	.	TRBJ1-2	CASSLGLGGYTF	TGTGCCAGCAGCTTGGGACTAGGCGGCTACACCTTC
TRBV6-2/TRBV6-3	many	TRBD2	TRBJ2-3	CASSYSYLRLAGDTDTQYF	TGTGCCAGCAGTTACTCCTACCTCAGACTAGCGGGGGACACAGATACGCAGTATTTT
TRBV6-4	many	.	TRBJ2-2	CASKNDMNTGELFF	TGTGCCAGCAAGAACGATATGAACACCGGGGAGCTGTTTTTT
TRBV6-6	few	TRBD1	TRBJ2-7	CASRWDRVGGEQYF	TGTGCCAGCAGATGGGACAGGGTAGGAGGCGAGCAGTACTTC
TRBV5-1	many	TRBD2	TRBJ2-1	CASSVSGTKINEQFF	TGCGCCAGCAGCGTCAGCGGGACCAAGATTAATGAGCAGTTCTTC
TRBV11-3	many	TRBD2	TRBJ2-1	CASSLGLRGSGSSEQFF	TGTGCCAGCAGCTTAGGTCTCCGAGGTAGCGGGAGTTCTGAGCAGTTCTTC
TRBV20-1	many	TRBD1	TRBJ1-1	CSASNPGQGGTEAFF	TGCAGTGCTAGTAATCCCGGACAGGGAGGGACTGAAGCTTTCTTT
TRBV11-2	many	TRBD1	TRBJ2-2	CASSLGTGVGTGELFF	TGTGCCAGCAGCTTAGGTACAGGGGTTGGCACCGGGGAGCTGTTTTTT
TRBV4-1	many	.	TRBJ2-2	CASRAQGGNTGELFF	TGCGCCAGCCGAGCCCAGGGGGGGAACACCGGGGAGCTGTTTTTT
TRBV18	.	TRBD2	TRBJ2-5	CASSPPTSRQETQYF	TGTGCCAGCTCACCCCCGACTAGCCGGCAAGAGACCCAGTACTTC
TRBV10-3	medium-sized	.	TRBJ1-5	CAISESNQPQHF	TGTGCCATCAGTGAGTCAAATCAGCCCCAGCATTTT
TRBV30	many	TRBD1	TRBJ2-3	CAWNPGTVLTDTQYF	TGTGCCTGGAATCCCGGGACAGTTTTAACAGATACGCAGTATTTT
TRBV5-1	many	.	TRBJ2-1	CASSLGGLSPEQFF	TGCGCCAGCAGCTTGGGGGGACTTTCCCCTGAGCAGTTCTTC
TRBV10-1	many	TRBD2	TRBJ2-3	CASTAGLDADTQYF	TGCGCCAGCACCGCAGGACTAGACGCAGATACGCAGTATTTT
TRBV18	many	TRBD1	TRBJ2-7	CASSPQGQGAFYEQYF	TGTGCCAGCTCACCTCAGGGACAGGGGGCTTTCTACGAGCAGTACTTC
TRBV7-3	many	.	TRBJ2-1	CASSLSRTTYNEQFF	TGTGCCAGCAGCTTATCCAGGACCACCTACAATGAGCAGTTCTTC
TRBV20-1	many	.	TRBJ1-1	CSARGGGLVTEAFF	TGCAGTGCTAGAGGGGGGGGGCTGGTCACTGAAGCTTTCTTT
TRBV7-2	many	.	TRBJ2-3	CASSLVRATDTQYF	TGTGCCAGCAGCTTAGTCAGGGCCACAGATACGCAGTATTTT
TRBV10-1	medium-sized	.	TRBJ2-4	CASTSSPGIPLIVVAKNIQYF	TGCGCCAGCACGAGCAGCCCCGGGATACCCCTAATAGTCGTAGCCAAAAACATTCAGTACTTC
TRBV28	many	.	TRBJ2-7	CATLSGAVYEQYF	TGTGCCACCTTGAGCGGAGCGGTTTACGAGCAGTACTTC